This T cell receptor (beta chain) originates from a study of PD-1 blockade in mismatch repair-deficient tumors. Overall study: Enrolled about 2012-2017, patients had progressing, pretreated mismatch repair-deficient cancers of about a dozen types.

General study findings and limits: Tumor-resident clones, often absent from pretreatment blood, expanded after pembrolizumab and then contracted.

Comment on this clone: The antigen is not known.

After removal of 2 bases from V and 2 bases from J, the junction contained 4 bases not matched to a gene. The CDR3 contains 14 residues. The germline CDR1 and CDR2 sequences are SGDLS and YYNGEE. Every patient had mismatch repair deficiency by PCR or immunohistochemistry. TCRs were sequenced from three patients responding to pembrolizumab. TCRdb's table, derived via immunoSEQ multiplex PCR, lists solely in-frame clones and lacks some. The table shows over 60,000 clones, with 88% occurring only once. The chain recombines TRBV9 with TRBJ2-7, with 7 bases aligning to TRBD2. This material consisted of peripheral blood, taken 52 weeks after starting pembrolizumab. The sequence came from an adult with mismatch repair-deficient cancer. CDR3: CASSVGTNPYEQYF. The DNA of the CDR3 is TGTGCCAGCAGCGTCGGGACTAATCCCTACGAGCAGTACTTC.